These 6 T cell receptor beta chains were all obtained from the same sample, sequenced in a study of regulatory T cells in long-lasting Graves disease. The time point denotes: persistent/refractory GD, antithyroid drugs over 5 years with positive TRAb. PBMC-extracted RNA yielded the TCR library. In building TCR beta libraries, iRepertoire HTBI primers were used together with Arm-PCR of CDR3 regions. TCRdb recomputed calls from the multiplex PCR reads with MiXCR, one row per CDR3 protein. Of hundreds of thousands of distinct CDR3 sequences in the sample, around 21% were seen once. This material consisted of peripheral blood mononuclear cells (PBMCs), taken when the disease was refractory, from a patient treated with antithyroid drugs. Receptors were obtained from a female donor with Graves disease.

This clonotype came up a few times. The chain's CDR3 is CASRSTPSMGLAGAGELFF. The CDR3 DNA follows: TGTGCCAGCAGATCCACACCATCGATGGGACTAGCGGGAGCCGGGGAGCTGTTTTTT. This sequence joins TRBV7-8 and TRBJ2-2; 14 bases are shared with TRBD2. The ends lost 6 bases at V and 6 bases at J; junction bases unmatched: 15. There are 19 residues in the CDR3. The germline gives CDR1 SGHVS, CDR2 FQNEAQ.

V and J are TRBV30 and TRBJ2-7; TRBD2 agrees at 7 bases. CDR1 and CDR2 from the germline V gene are GTSNPN and SVGIG (reference sequence). V lost 0 bases and J lost 4; bases outside the gene matches: 15. CDR3 size: 17 residues. The CDR3 nucleotides read TGTGCCTGGAGTGTACGTCATAGTGAGGTCGGGAGGTACGAGCAGTACTTC. Translated: CAWSVRHSEVGRYEQYF.

This clonotype occurred many times. The rearrangement joins TRBV27 to TRBJ2-2; the D gene is possibly TRBD1 (6 bases). Germline values: CDR1 MNHEY, CDR2 SMNVEV (reference sequence). CDR3 length: 15 residues. Trimming stripped 5 bases from V and 1 base from J, with 11 bases between. CDR3 region: CASSNLQGNTGELFF. Written as DNA, the CDR3 is TGTGCCAGCAGTAACCTACAGGGGAACACCGGGGAGCTGTTTTTT.

This clonotype was seen a few times. The V gene is TRBV12-3 or TRBV12-4, the J gene TRBJ2-2; 8 bases agree with TRBD1. CDR3 length: 15 residues. V lost 6 bases to trimming and J lost 4 bases; unmatched junction nucleotides: 7. CDR3 bases: TGTGCCAGCAGCAAGGACAGGGTGGGCACCGGGGAGCTGTTTTTT. Protein product: CASSKDRVGTGELFF.

This clonotype showed up many times. The genes are TRBV6-1 and TRBJ1-2, with a possible D match to TRBD1 (6 bases). This CDR3 contains 15 residues. The germline V gene has CDR1 MNHNS and CDR2 SASEGT. V lost 0 bases and J 4 bases, leaving 12 bases between the germline ends. Here the CDR3 DNA reads TGTGCCAGCAGTGAAGCGCTTGCAGGGGCCTATGGCTACACCTTC. Protein sequence: CASSEALAGAYGYTF.

The table lists this clonotype with many counts. This chain links TRBV27 with TRBJ2-2; 9 bases agree with TRBD2. J gave up 2 bases and V 5 bases, and 3 bases lay outside the gene matches. The CDR3 extends over 15 amino acids. Germline loops: CDR1 MNHEY, CDR2 SMNVEV (reference sequence). Here the CDR3 reads CASSLLAGNTGELFF. CDR3 in DNA: TGTGCCAGCAGTCTCCTAGCGGGAAACACCGGGGAGCTGTTTTTT.